This TCR beta chain was identified during a study of Ad26.COV2.S vaccination and SARS-CoV-2 variants. Study context: A COV1001 Ad26.COV2.S trial-arm participant provided the sample.

CDR3 length equals 16 residues. Germline-derived CDR1 and CDR2 are KGHDR and SFDVKD. J lost 3 bases, V lost 3 bases, and 2 bases had no gene match. TCRdb's table, derived via immunoSEQ multiplex PCR, lists solely in-frame clones and lacks some. The sample consists of some 450,000 clones, about 90% of them appearing once. Treatment meaning: some 20 received Ad26.COV2.S at low or high dose, single or two shots; about 5 received placebo; per-sample allocation not given. After the first vaccine or placebo injection, samples were drawn on day 63. Boston supplied an adult donor aged 18-55 years. This receptor was taken from a person between 18 and 65 years old who received the Ad26.COV2.S COVID-19 vaccine or a placebo. J is TRBJ2-3 and V is TRBV24-1, with TRBD2 matching 13 bases. Specimen: peripheral blood, collected in a trial of Ad26.COV2.S vaccine versus placebo. CDR3 coding DNA: TGTGCCACCAGTGATGGACTAGCGGGAGCTACAGATACGCAGTATTTT. It yields the protein CATSDGLAGATDTQYF.